Presented here are 28 T cell receptor beta chains from one specimen sequenced in a study of beta chain features in type 1 diabetes. Study-wide findings and caveats: Moderate yet significant TCRB CDR3 shortening was seen in Type 1 diabetes patients in all four CD4+ subsets.

The entirety of the isolated RNA underwent reverse transcription, so expressed TCRB transcripts were sequenced. Sequencing used immunoSEQ multiplex PCR; TCRdb keeps in-frame clones, though not all of them. This table has about 260,000 clones, around 24% appearing once. These receptors have no known antigen. The sample comprised naive CD4+ T cells from blood. These receptors came from a woman aged 25 to 39 with type 1 diabetes.

V and J are TRBV6-5 and TRBJ2-7; the D gene is possibly TRBD2 (5 bases). The CDR3 runs to 13 residues. V lost 5 bases to trimming and J lost 7 bases, with 15 bases between them. Germline V gives CDR1 MNHEY, CDR2 SVGAGI. The CDR3 nucleotides read TGTGCCAGCAGTGACCGATCCCCGGGGGAGCAGTACTTC. Residues: CASSDRSPGEQYF.

This CDR3 reads CASSHAGGTEAFF. The CDR3 DNA is TGTGCCAGCAGCCATGCGGGGGGTACTGAAGCTTTCTTT. The gene calls are TRBV14 and TRBJ1-1; D is perhaps TRBD1 (5 bases). Trimming cost V 3 bases and J 5 bases, with 10 bases left between them. Germline CDR1 and CDR2: SGHDN and FVKESK. The CDR3 has 13 amino acids.

A few counts support this clone. The rearrangement links TRBV2 to TRBJ1-3, with D possibly being TRBD1 (5 bases). Germline lookup yields CDR1 SNHLY and CDR2 FYNNEI. V lost 4 bases to trimming and J lost 2 bases, with 6 bases between them. CDR3 length equals 13 residues. CDR3 sequence (DNA): TGTGCCAGCAGTGGGGGCCCTGGAAACACCATATATTTT. It is translated as CASSGGPGNTIYF.

The chain uses TRBV6-6 and TRBJ2-1; D is uncertain. Between the trimmed V and J ends, which lost 5 bases and 6 bases, there was a span of 5 bases. The V gene's germline CDR1 is MNHNY and CDR2 SVGAGI (reference sequence). The CDR3 is 11 residues long. The CDR3 DNA follows: TGTGCCAGCAGTCGGTTCAATGAGCAGTTCTTC. Its translation is CASSRFNEQFF.

The V and J genes are TRBV14 and TRBJ2-1; maybe TRBD2 (6 bases). V was cut by 4 bases and J by 0 bases, with 16 bases left in between. The V gene's germline CDR1 is SGHDN and CDR2 FVKESK. The CDR3 totals 17 residues. The CDR3 DNA sequence: TGTGCCAGCAGCCGGATAGCGGACCCGAGCTCCTACAATGAGCAGTTCTTC. Amino acids: CASSRIADPSSYNEQFF.

In this sample, this clone turned up a few times. The chain joins TRBV5-1 to TRBJ1-2; D remains unclear. CDR1 is SGHRS, CDR2 YFSETQ, per germline. The CDR3 runs to 13 residues. Between the trimmed V and J ends, which lost 0 bases and 5 bases, there was a span of 8 bases. Here the CDR3 reads CASSLGSGYGYTF. CDR3 sequence (DNA): TGCGCCAGCAGCTTGGGGTCGGGATATGGCTACACCTTC.

This clone turned up a few times. This chain joins TRBV13 and TRBJ1-5; a weak D match, TRBD1 (6 bases). V was pared by 5 bases and J by 0 bases, with 17 bases between. This CDR3 spans 17 amino acids. Germline CDR1 PRHDT, CDR2 FYEKMQ (reference sequence). The CDR3 reads CASSPPNPGHSNQPQHF. DNA of the CDR3: TGTGCCAGCAGCCCACCTAACCCGGGACATAGCAATCAGCCCCAGCATTTT.

This clone was observed a handful of times. This chain connects TRBV23-1 to TRBJ1-5, with D tentatively TRBD1 (5 bases). TRBV23-1 is an ORF, and what it does is uncertain. V lost 0 bases, J lost 4 bases, and 13 bases lay in between. This CDR3 spans 16 amino acids. The CDR3 DNA reads as TGCGCCAGCAGTCAATCATTAAGGGGCGATAATCAGCCCCAGCATTTT. Its protein is CASSQSLRGDNQPQHF.

The rearrangement joins TRBV19 to TRBJ2-1; D may be TRBD2 (5 bases). Trimming took off 8 bases at V and 7 bases at J, with 18 bases between the two ends. Looked up from germline, CDR1 is LNHDA and CDR2 is SQIVND (reference sequence). The length of the CDR3 is 14 residues. The DNA of the CDR3 is TGTGCCAGTGACCCCGGTGGGGAGTGGAATGAGCAGTTCTTC. This encodes CASDPGGEWNEQFF.

CDR3 in DNA: TGTGCCAGCAGTAACGGGTACCTACTAGAAGGGAAGGAAACGCAGTATTTT. As protein: CASSNGYLLEGKETQYF. The V and J genes are TRBV25-1 and TRBJ2-3; a possible D gene is TRBD2 (5 bases). Germline CDR1 reads MGHDK; CDR2 reads SYGVNS. The CDR3 is 17 amino acids. Trimming took 5 bases from V and 9 from J, leaving 27 bases between them.

The sample holds a few counts of this clone. The chain couples TRBV7-9 to TRBJ1-1; no clear D. The germline gives CDR1 SEHNR, CDR2 FQNEAQ (reference sequence). V lost 8 bases to trimming and J lost 7 bases, with 8 bases between them. This CDR3 spans 10 amino acids. The CDR3 spells CASGTYEAFF. CDR3 nucleotide sequence: TGTGCCAGCGGTACCTATGAAGCTTTCTTT.

The chain joins TRBV2 to TRBJ1-3, with TRBD1 matching 7 bases. The V and J ends lost 4 bases and 0 bases, in that order; junction bases with no gene match: 6. The CDR3 consists of 16 residues. The germline V gene has CDR1 SNHLY and CDR2 FYNNEI. This chain's CDR3 is CASSVPRGSSGNTIYF. The CDR3 DNA is TGTGCCAGCAGTGTACCCAGGGGGTCCTCTGGAAACACCATATATTTT.

This clone was picked up a small number of times. The chain combines TRBV19 with TRBJ2-5; a possible D gene is TRBD2 (6 bases). The CDR3 extends over 15 amino acids. Germline CDR1 and CDR2: LNHDA and SQIVND (reference sequence). Deletions cut 1 base from V and 4 bases from J, with 13 bases between. The CDR3 region is CASSIVPGVGETQYF. The DNA of the CDR3 is TGTGCCAGTAGTATAGTGCCGGGAGTCGGAGAGACCCAGTACTTC.

The chain links TRBV29-1 to TRBJ1-1; 9 bases agree with TRBD1. The ends lost 6 bases at V and 5 bases at J; junction bases unmatched: 10. This CDR3 region has 14 residues. Germline lookup yields CDR1 SQVTM and CDR2 ANQGSEA. The CDR3: CSVATLDRGTEAFF. The CDR3 nucleotides are TGCAGCGTCGCGACCCTGGACAGGGGAACTGAAGCTTTCTTT.

V is TRBV10-3 and J is TRBJ2-7; D remains ambiguous. Germline loops: CDR1 ENHRY, CDR2 SYGVKD. The CDR3 covers 14 residues. The V end lost 3 bases, the J end lost 4 bases, and 13 bases lay between the germline ends. CDR3 sequence: CAISESRKWYEQYF. CDR3 DNA: TGTGCCATCAGTGAATCCAGGAAATGGTACGAGCAGTACTTC.

This clone was found a few times. V usage is TRBV29-1 and J usage is TRBJ1-1, with 9 bases fitting TRBD1. The CDR3 consists of 15 residues. J was trimmed by 6 bases and V by 4 bases; bases with no gene match: 12. Per the germline V gene, CDR1 is SQVTM and CDR2 is ANQGSEA. CDR3 bases: TGCAGCGTTGCTTACAGGGGGCAGGGAGGTGCTGAAGCTTTCTTT. Its protein product is CSVAYRGQGGAEAFF.

CDR3 in amino acids: CSARAGGTTDTQYF. In nucleotides, the CDR3 is TGCAGCGCCAGAGCGGGAGGGACCACAGATACGCAGTATTTT. The chain carries TRBV29-1 and TRBJ2-3, with 10 bases matching TRBD2. The CDR3 sequence is 14 residues long. The germline V gene has CDR1 SQVTM and CDR2 ANQGSEA. J was trimmed by 2 bases and V by 7 bases; bases with no gene match: 6.

Regarding this clone: The sample carries other DNA sequences with the same CDR3. The CDR3 coding sequence is TGTGCCTGGAGTGCAGGGCCCTATGGCTACACCTTC. This gives the protein CAWSAGPYGYTF. The genes are TRBV30 and TRBJ1-2, with D maybe TRBD1 (5 bases). Germline V gene sequence: CDR1 GTSNPN, CDR2 SVGIG (reference sequence). Trimming cost V 1 base and J 4 bases, with 7 bases left between them. The CDR3 runs 12 residues.

This clone was seen only a few times. The V call is TRBV18, the J call TRBJ2-1, with a tentative D call TRBD1 (6 bases). CDR1 and CDR2 (germline): KGHSH, LQKENI. Trimming pared 4 bases from V and 6 bases from J, leaving 19 bases between. CDR3 length equals 16 residues. The CDR3 region is CASSLMDSSSGNEQFF. The CDR3 DNA follows: TGTGCCAGCTCACTGATGGACAGTTCCTCGGGCAATGAGCAGTTCTTC.

This chain links TRBV30 with TRBJ2-3; 8 positions match TRBD1. Germline CDR1 and CDR2: GTSNPN and SVGIG (reference sequence). V lost 2 bases and J lost 5; bases outside the gene matches: 0. This CDR3 is built from 12 residues. CDR3 DNA sequence: TGTGCCTGGAGTACAGGGGGAGATACGCAGTATTTT. Protein product: CAWSTGGDTQYF. The entire variable domain, with the rest obtained from reference TRBV30 and TRBJ2-3, is as follows: SQTIHQWPATLVQPVGSPLSLECTVEGTSNPNLYWYRQAAGRGLQLLFYSVGIGQISSEVPQNLSASRPQDRQFILSSKKLLLSDSGFYLCAWSTGGDTQYFGPGTRLTVL.

The rearrangement joins TRBV5-4 to TRBJ2-3; D remains unclear. V shed 1 base and J shed 2 bases, with 11 bases lying between them. The CDR3 spans 15 residues. Germline assignment: CDR1 SGHNT and CDR2 YYREEE (reference sequence). The CDR3 DNA reads as TGTGCCAGCAGCTTGTCCCCGAGCAACACAGATACGCAGTATTTT. Its protein is CASSLSPSNTDTQYF.

This clone has just a few counts. The chain employs TRBV5-6 and TRBJ2-7; D not certain. The CDR3 is 11 residues long. From germline, CDR1 is SGHDT and CDR2 YYEEEE. With 4 bases removed from V and 3 bases from J, the gap between germline ends came to 5 bases. The chain's CDR3 is CASSVLYEQYF. In DNA form, the CDR3 reads TGTGCCAGCAGCGTCCTCTACGAGCAGTACTTC.

This clone occurred a few times. The chain uses TRBV6-5 and TRBJ2-7; 7 bases agree with TRBD1. CDR1 and CDR2 (germline): MNHEY, SVGAGI. V lost 2 bases to trimming and J lost 5 bases; unmatched junction nucleotides: 6. This CDR3 has 14 amino acids. The CDR3 spells CASSYRQGVDEQYF. In DNA, the CDR3 is TGTGCCAGCAGTTACAGGCAGGGGGTGGACGAGCAGTACTTC.

There are a few counts of this clone. The rearrangement uses TRBV5-1 and TRBJ2-3, with 8 bases that match TRBD2. V gave up 0 bases and J gave up 3 bases; unmatched junction bases: 12. The CDR3 covers 18 residues. The germline gives CDR1 SGHRS, CDR2 YFSETQ. The CDR3 region is CASSLGILSGEGTDTQYF. The CDR3 nucleotides are TGCGCCAGCAGCTTGGGGATCCTTAGCGGGGAAGGAACAGATACGCAGTATTTT.

There are a few counts of this clone. The J gene is TRBJ2-1, the V gene TRBV5-1, with 11 bases aligning to TRBD2. Germline V gene lookup returns CDR1 SGHRS and CDR2 YFSETQ. The CDR3 covers 17 residues. V lost 1 base, J lost 4 bases, and 7 bases stayed unmatched. The CDR3 loop reads CASSLLPPSGRYNEQFF. CDR3 sequence (DNA): TGCGCCAGCAGCTTGCTTCCCCCTAGCGGGAGGTACAATGAGCAGTTCTTC.

The chain couples TRBV18 to TRBJ1-2; TRBD1 agrees at 9 bases. The CDR3 loop spans 14 amino acids. The V gene's germline CDR1 is KGHSH and CDR2 LQKENI. J lost 6 bases, V lost 2 bases, and 4 bases had no gene match. The CDR3 loop is CASSPRQGEDGYTF. The CDR3 DNA follows: TGTGCCAGCTCACCAAGACAGGGGGAGGATGGCTACACCTTC.

This rearrangement joins TRBV5-6 to TRBJ2-1, with TRBD2 identical over 12 bases. The CDR3 totals 16 residues. J gave up 4 bases and V 1 base, and 3 bases lay outside the gene matches. Germline CDR1 reads SGHDT; CDR2 reads YYEEEE. CDR3 residues: CASSLRTSGDYNEQFF. The CDR3 DNA sequence: TGTGCCAGCAGCTTGAGGACTAGCGGGGATTACAATGAGCAGTTCTTC.

The chain joins TRBV5-1 to TRBJ2-7; no definite D call. The CDR3 is 14 residues long. Germline V lookup: CDR1 SGHRS, CDR2 YFSETQ. Trimming cost V 1 base and J 2 bases, with 10 bases left between them. The CDR3 loop is CASSLPDNAYEQYF. The DNA of the CDR3 is TGCGCCAGCAGCTTGCCCGACAATGCCTACGAGCAGTACTTC.